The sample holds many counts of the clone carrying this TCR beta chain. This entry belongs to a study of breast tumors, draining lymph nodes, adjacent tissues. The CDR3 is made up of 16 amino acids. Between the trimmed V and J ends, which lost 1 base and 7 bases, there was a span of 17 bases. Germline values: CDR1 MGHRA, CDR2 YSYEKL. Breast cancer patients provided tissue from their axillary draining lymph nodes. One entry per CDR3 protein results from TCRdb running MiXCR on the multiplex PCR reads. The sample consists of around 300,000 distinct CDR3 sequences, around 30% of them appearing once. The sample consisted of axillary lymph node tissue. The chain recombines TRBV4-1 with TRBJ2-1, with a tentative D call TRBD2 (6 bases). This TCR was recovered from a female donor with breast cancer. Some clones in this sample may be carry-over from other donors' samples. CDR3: CASSQAVEGRKNEQFF. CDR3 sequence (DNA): TGCGCCAGCAGCCAAGCTGTGGAGGGCCGAAAAAATGAGCAGTTCTTC.